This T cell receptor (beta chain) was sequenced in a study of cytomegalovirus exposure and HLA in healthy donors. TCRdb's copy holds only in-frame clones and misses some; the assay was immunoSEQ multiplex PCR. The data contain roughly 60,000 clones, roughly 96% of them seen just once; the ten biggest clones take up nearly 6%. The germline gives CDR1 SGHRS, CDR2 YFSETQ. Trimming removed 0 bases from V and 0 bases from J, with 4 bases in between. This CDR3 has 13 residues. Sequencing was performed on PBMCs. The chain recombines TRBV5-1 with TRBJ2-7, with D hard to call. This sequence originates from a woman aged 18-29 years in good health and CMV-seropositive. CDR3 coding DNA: TGCGCCAGCAGCTTGGACACCTCCTACGAGCAGTACTTC. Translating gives CASSLDTSYEQYF.